These 8 T cell receptor beta chains came from one sample sequenced in a study of blood T cell repertoires in COVID-19. TCRdb's copy holds only in-frame clones and misses some; the assay was immunoSEQ multiplex PCR. The sample includes roughly 200,000 clones, 80% to 90% of them seen just once. Input material: PBMCs or T cells enriched from blood (not recorded which). All receptors derive from a woman aged 50 to 60 who had been exposed to COVID-19.

J is TRBJ1-5 and V is TRBV6-5; 10 nucleotides line up with TRBD1. This CDR3 is built from 15 residues. Germline V gives CDR1 MNHEY, CDR2 SVGAGI. Unmatched junction bases numbered 7, after V lost 5 bases and J lost 6 bases. CDR3 coding DNA: TGTGCCAGCAGTCCTCGACAGGGGGCGGTTCAGCCCCAGCATTTT. It translates to CASSPRQGAVQPQHF.

V gene TRBV5-1 combines with J gene TRBJ2-5; TRBD2 matches 12 bases. From germline, CDR1 is SGHRS and CDR2 YFSETQ. With 4 bases clipped from V and 0 bases from J, the junction kept 10 bases outside the gene matches. The CDR3 covers 18 residues. As DNA, the CDR3 is TGCGCCAGCAGCCTTGGATGGCTAGCGGGGGGGAACCAAGAGACCCAGTACTTC. It codes for CASSLGWLAGGNQETQYF.

This rearrangement joins TRBV9 to TRBJ2-3; D might be TRBD2 (6 bases). The CDR3 loop spans 15 amino acids. Germline CDR1 and CDR2: SGDLS and YYNGEE. V lost 0 bases and J lost 2, with 10 bases in between. CDR3 region: CASSVVAGTTDTQYF. In DNA, the CDR3 is TGTGCCAGCAGCGTAGTGGCGGGGACCACAGATACGCAGTATTTT.

V usage is TRBV24-1 and J usage is TRBJ2-2, with D possibly TRBD2 on 5 matching bases. The CDR3 has 14 amino acids. The V gene lost 9 bases and the J gene lost 2 bases, with 12 bases spanning the gap. From germline, CDR1 is KGHDR and CDR2 SFDVKD. CDR3 DNA sequence: TGTGCCACCTCAGTCCGGGGAAACACCGGGGAGCTGTTTTTT. This gives the protein CATSVRGNTGELFF.

V and J are TRBV7-9 and TRBJ1-2, with TRBD1 matching over 10 bases. The germline V gene has CDR1 SEHNR and CDR2 FQNEAQ (reference sequence). This CDR3 has 14 amino acids. After removal of 4 bases from V and 3 bases from J, the junction contained 2 bases not matched to a gene. The CDR3 bases are TGTGCCAGCAGCTCAGGGACAGGGGACTATGGCTACACCTTC. This translates into CASSSGTGDYGYTF.

The chain has TRBV12-3 or TRBV12-4 and TRBJ2-7; D is undetermined. The V end lost 2 bases, the J end lost 4 bases, and 9 bases lay between the germline ends. The CDR3 runs to 13 residues. The chain's CDR3 is CASSLMNGYEQYF. CDR3 sequence (DNA): TGTGCCAGCAGTTTAATGAACGGTTACGAGCAGTACTTC.

J is TRBJ2-1 and V is TRBV18, with D maybe TRBD2 (5 bases). The CDR3 contains 12 residues. CDR1 is KGHSH, CDR2 LQKENI, per germline. V was cut by 2 bases and J by 10 bases, with 9 bases left in between. The CDR3 reads CASSPRTGEQFF. In nucleotides, the CDR3 is TGTGCCAGCTCACCAAGGACTGGGGAGCAGTTCTTC.

The CDR3 coding sequence is TGTGCCAGCAGTTTCCCAGCGTCCTATGGCTACACCTTC. Protein product: CASSFPASYGYTF. This sequence joins TRBV12-3 or TRBV12-4 and TRBJ1-2; no clear D gene. Trimming removed 3 bases from V and 4 bases from J, with 9 bases in between. The CDR3 extends over 13 amino acids.